This T cell receptor beta chain appears in the sequencing data of a study of cytomegalovirus exposure and HLA in healthy donors. Notes on the study in general: V segments that were indistinguishable, TRBV6-2 and TRBV6-3 among them, were omitted from analysis. The study carried out a later analysis of TCR beta sequences. It associated approximately 17,000 of them with specific HLA alleles at a false discovery rate of 0.05. According to a later analysis, donors in an Asian-associated ancestry cluster reportedly had fewer N-insertions than the approximately 730-donor mean. The listing of roughly 160 TCR beta chains classed them as cytomegalovirus-associated.

The CDR3 extends over 15 amino acids. V gave up 1 base and J gave up 1 base; unmatched junction bases: 2. Germline CDR1 is LGHNA and CDR2 is YSLEER. Points on this clone: Its specificity is not known.

60 Vbeta and 13 Jbeta primers were used in PCR. Profiled with immunoSEQ multiplex PCR; TCRdb holds only in-frame clones, not every one. Of around 180,000 clones listed, 70% to 90% were seen once; the top ten hold around 2.2%. This clonotype was obtained from a woman between 18 and 30 years old in good health and CMV-seropositive. The specimen was PBMCs. V and J are TRBV4-3 and TRBJ2-5; 8 bases match TRBD2. The CDR3 spells CASSQGAGGQETQYF. DNA of the CDR3: TGCGCCAGCAGCCAAGGGGCGGGGGGCCAAGAGACCCAGTACTTC.